This T cell receptor (beta chain) was retrieved from a study of blood T cell repertoires in COVID-19. About the study: Some COVID-19 samples were acute and others convalescent; all came from the United States, Italy and Spain.

Original analysis: It was from reference gene primer amplification that nucleated cell counts were estimated. The table came from immunoSEQ multiplex PCR; TCRdb's copy has only in-frame clones and leaves some out. V and J calls and clone size are given by that table; D and trimming were obtained from the DNA. Of 150,000 to 250,000 clones listed, roughly 90% are singletons. Germline V gene lookup returns CDR1 MNHEY and CDR2 SVGAGI. V was pared by 2 bases and J by 3 bases, with 12 bases between. There are 15 residues in the CDR3. Everyone who took part was about 18 to 90 years old, and they came from about 25 US areas.

This clonotype was sampled from a woman in her twenties or thirties who had recovered from COVID-19. This sequence joins TRBV6-5 and TRBJ2-3; D may be TRBD2 (5 bases). The sequencing sample was made of PBMCs or T cells enriched from blood (not recorded which). CDR3 nucleotide sequence: TGTGCCAGCAGTTACCGAGCGTGGGAGACAGATACGCAGTATTTT. It yields the protein CASSYRAWETDTQYF.